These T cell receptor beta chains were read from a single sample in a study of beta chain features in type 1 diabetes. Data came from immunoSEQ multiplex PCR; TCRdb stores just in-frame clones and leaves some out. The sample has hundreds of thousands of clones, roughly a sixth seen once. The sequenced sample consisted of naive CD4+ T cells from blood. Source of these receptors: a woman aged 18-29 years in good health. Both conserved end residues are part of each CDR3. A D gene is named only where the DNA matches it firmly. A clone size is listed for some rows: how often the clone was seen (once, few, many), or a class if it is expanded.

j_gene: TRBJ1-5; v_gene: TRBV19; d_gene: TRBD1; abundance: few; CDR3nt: TGTGCCAGTAGTCCCGGGACAGACAGCAATCAGCCCCAGCATTTT; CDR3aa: CASSPGTDSNQPQHF
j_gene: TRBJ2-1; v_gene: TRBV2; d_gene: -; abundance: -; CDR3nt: TGTGCCAGCATTAAGTCTGGGAATGAGCAGTTCTTC; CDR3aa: CASIKSGNEQFF
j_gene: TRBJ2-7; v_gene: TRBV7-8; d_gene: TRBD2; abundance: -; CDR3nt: TGTGCCAGCAGCTTAGCCCCTCAGGGGAGCGGGAGATACGAGCAGTACTTC; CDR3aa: CASSLAPQGSGRYEQYF
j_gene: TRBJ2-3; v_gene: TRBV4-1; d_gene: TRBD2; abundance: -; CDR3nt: TGCGCCAGCAGCCAGAATAGCGGGAGGTACGGCACAGATACGCAGTATTTT; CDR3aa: CASSQNSGRYGTDTQYF
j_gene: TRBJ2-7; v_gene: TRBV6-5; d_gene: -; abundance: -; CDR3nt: TGTGCCAGCAGACGCGACAGGTGGGCTCGGGAGCAGTACTTC; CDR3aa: CASRRDRWAREQYF
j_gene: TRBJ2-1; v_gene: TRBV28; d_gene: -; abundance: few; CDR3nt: TGTGCCAGCACCCCGGCAGGCTCCTACAATGAGCAGTTCTTC; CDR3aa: CASTPAGSYNEQFF
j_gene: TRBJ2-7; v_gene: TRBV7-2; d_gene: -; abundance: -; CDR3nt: TGTGCCAGCAGCTTCTCCAGCTACTCCTACGAGCAGTACTTC; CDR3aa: CASSFSSYSYEQYF
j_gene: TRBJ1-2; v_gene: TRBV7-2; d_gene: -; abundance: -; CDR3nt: TGTGCCAGCAGCTTAAGTGACGGATCTAACTATGGCTACACCTTC; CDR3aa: CASSLSDGSNYGYTF
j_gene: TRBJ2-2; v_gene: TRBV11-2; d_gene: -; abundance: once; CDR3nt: TGTGCCAGCAGCTTGCCCAGGGTGAGGACCGGGGAGCTGTTTTTT; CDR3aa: CASSLPRVRTGELFF
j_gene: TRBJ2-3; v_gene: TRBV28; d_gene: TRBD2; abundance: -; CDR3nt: TGTGCCAGCAGCACCTTCACTAGCGCACGCACAGATACGCAGTATTTT; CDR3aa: CASSTFTSARTDTQYF
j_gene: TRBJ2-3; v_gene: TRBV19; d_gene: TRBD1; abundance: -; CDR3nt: TGTGCCAGTAGTCCGCAACAGGGGCCAGATACGCAGTATTTT; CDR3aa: CASSPQQGPDTQYF
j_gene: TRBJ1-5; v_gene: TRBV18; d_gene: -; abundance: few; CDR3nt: TGTGCCAGCTCACTTGGAGGGGGAGGCCAGCCCCAGCATTTT; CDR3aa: CASSLGGGGQPQHF
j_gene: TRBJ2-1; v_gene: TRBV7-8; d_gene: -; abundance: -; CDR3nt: TGTGCCAGCAGCTTCGCAGGGCAAAATGAGCAGTTCTTC; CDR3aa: CASSFAGQNEQFF
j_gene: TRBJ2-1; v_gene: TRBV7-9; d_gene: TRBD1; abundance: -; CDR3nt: TGTGCCAGCAGCCCAGGGGGTAGCTCCTACAATGAGCAGTTCTTC; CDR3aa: CASSPGGSSYNEQFF
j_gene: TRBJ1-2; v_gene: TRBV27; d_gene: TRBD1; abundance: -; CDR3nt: TGTGCCAGCAAACTCGACGGGGGACAGGGGGCATATGGCTACACCTTC; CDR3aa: CASKLDGGQGAYGYTF
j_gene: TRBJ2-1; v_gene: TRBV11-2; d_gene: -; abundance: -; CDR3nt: TGTGCCAGCAGCCAGGGGCTCGATGAGCAGTTCTTC; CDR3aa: CASSQGLDEQFF
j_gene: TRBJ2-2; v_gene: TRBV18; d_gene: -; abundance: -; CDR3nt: TGTGCCAGCTCAGGGGACTTCGGGGAGCTGTTTTTT; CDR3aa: CASSGDFGELFF
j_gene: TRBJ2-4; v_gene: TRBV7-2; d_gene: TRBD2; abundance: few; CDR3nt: TGTGCCAGCAGCTTAGGGCCTCCGGGACTAGATCCCAAGAGCATTCAGTACTTC; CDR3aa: CASSLGPPGLDPKSIQYF
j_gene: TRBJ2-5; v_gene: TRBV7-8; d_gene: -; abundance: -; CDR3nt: TGTGCCAGCAGCAAGACTAGTCTTGGGGAGACCCAGTACTTC; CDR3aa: CASSKTSLGETQYF
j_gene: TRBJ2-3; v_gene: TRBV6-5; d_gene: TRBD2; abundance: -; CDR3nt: TGTGCCAGCAGCTTAAGCGGGAGGGGGGGAGATACGCAGTATTTT; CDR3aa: CASSLSGRGGDTQYF
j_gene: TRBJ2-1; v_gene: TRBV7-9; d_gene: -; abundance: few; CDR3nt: TGTGCCAGCAGCTTAGGCAGGTACAACAATGAGCAGTTCTTC; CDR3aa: CASSLGRYNNEQFF
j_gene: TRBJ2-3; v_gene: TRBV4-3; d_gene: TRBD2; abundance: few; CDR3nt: TGCGCCAGCAGCCAAAACTCCCCCGAGCGGGGGACAGATACGCAGTATTTT; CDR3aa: CASSQNSPERGTDTQYF
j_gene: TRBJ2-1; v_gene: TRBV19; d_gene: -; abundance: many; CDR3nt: TGTGCCAGTAGCTTCGGAAGTAGTGAGCAGTTCTTC; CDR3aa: CASSFGSSEQFF
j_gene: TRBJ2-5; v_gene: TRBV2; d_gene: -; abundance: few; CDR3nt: TGTGCCAGCAGTGAAGGCCCTGAGACCCAGTACTTC; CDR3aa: CASSEGPETQYF
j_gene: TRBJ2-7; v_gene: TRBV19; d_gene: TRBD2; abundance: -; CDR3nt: TGTGCCAGTAGTACGGGAGGGACTAGCCCTGTCTACGAGCAGTACTTC; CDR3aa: CASSTGGTSPVYEQYF
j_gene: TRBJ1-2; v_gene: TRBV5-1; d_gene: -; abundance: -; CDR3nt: TGCGCCAGCAGCCCGGTAGGACAAAACTATGGCTACACCTTC; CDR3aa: CASSPVGQNYGYTF
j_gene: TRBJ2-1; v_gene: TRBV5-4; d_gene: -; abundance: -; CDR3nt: TGTGCCAGCAGCCGCAGCATAGCGGATGAGCAGTTCTTC; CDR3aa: CASSRSIADEQFF
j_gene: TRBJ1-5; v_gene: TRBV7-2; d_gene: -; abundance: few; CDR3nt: TGTGCCAGCAGCTTCGGCAATCAGCCCCAGCATTTT; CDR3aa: CASSFGNQPQHF
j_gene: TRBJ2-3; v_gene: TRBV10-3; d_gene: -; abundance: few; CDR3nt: TGTGCCATCAGTGAGTCTAAGGGCAGCACAGATACGCAGTATTTT; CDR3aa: CAISESKGSTDTQYF
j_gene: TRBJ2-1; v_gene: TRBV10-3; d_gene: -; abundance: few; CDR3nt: TGTGCCATCAGTGGGACGGGCTACAATGAGCAGTTCTTC; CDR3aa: CAISGTGYNEQFF
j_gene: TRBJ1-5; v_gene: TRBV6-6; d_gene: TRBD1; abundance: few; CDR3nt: TGTGCCAGCAGTGACAGGGAAGGACAGCCCCAGCATTTT; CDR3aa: CASSDREGQPQHF
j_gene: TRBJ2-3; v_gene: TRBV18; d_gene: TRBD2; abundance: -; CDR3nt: TGTGCCAGCTCATCGGGACTAGCGGGAGGGCCTACAGATACGCAGTATTTT; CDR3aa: CASSSGLAGGPTDTQYF
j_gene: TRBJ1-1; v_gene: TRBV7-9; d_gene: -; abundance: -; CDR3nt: TGTGCCAGCAGCTTCGGGCCGAGGGGGACTGAAGCTTTCTTT; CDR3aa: CASSFGPRGTEAFF
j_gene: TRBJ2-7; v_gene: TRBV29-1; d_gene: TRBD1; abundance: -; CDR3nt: TGCAGCGTCGCTTATTTTACAGGGGGCGAGTACGAGCAGTACTTC; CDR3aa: CSVAYFTGGEYEQYF
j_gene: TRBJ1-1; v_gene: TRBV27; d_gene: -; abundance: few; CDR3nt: TGTGCCAGCAGTTTAATTCGGCAGGGTGAAGCTTTCTTT; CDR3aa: CASSLIRQGEAFF
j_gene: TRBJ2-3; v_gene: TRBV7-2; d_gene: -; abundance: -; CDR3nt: TGTGCCAGCCGAATGGGCACAGATACGCAGTATTTT; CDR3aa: CASRMGTDTQYF
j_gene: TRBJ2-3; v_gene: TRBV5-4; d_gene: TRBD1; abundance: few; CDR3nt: TGTGCCAGCACCTTAAGGACAGGCCCTAGCACAGATACGCAGTATTTT; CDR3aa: CASTLRTGPSTDTQYF
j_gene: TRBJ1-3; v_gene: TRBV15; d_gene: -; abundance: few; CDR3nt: TGTGCCACCAGCAGAGACCTTTCTGTTTCTGACGGAAACACCATATATTTT; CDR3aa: CATSRDLSVSDGNTIYF
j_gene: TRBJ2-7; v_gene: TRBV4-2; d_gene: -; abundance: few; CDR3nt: TGTGCCAGCAGCCAAGCGCTAGAATACTTGAGCTCCTACGAGCAGTACTTC; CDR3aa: CASSQALEYLSSYEQYF
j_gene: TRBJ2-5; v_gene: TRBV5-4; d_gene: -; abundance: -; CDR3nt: TGTGCCAGCAGCCGAGGAGAGTACCAAGAGACCCAGTACTTC; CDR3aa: CASSRGEYQETQYF
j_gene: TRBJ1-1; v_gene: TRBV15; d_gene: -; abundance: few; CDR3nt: TGTGCCACCAGCAGAGAGGGAAGACAGGCGTTTACTGAAGCTTTCTTT; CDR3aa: CATSREGRQAFTEAFF
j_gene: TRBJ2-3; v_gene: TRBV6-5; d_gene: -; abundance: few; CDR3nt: TGTGCCAGCAGACCCCAGGGGGAGGGAGATACGCAGTATTTT; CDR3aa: CASRPQGEGDTQYF